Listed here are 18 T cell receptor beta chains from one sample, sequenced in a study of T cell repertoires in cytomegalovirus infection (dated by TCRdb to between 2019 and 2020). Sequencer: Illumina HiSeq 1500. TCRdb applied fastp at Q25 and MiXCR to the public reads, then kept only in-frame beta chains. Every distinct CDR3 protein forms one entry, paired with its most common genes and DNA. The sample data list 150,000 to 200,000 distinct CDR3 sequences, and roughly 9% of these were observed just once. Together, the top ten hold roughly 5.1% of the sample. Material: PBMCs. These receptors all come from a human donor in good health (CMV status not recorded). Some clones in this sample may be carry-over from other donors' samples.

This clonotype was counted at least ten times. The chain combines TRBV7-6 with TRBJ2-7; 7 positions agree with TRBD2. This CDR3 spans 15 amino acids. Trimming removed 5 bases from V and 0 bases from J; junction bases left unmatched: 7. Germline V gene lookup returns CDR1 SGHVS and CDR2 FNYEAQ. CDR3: CASSPLADSSYEQYF. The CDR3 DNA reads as TGTGCCAGCAGCCCGCTAGCGGATTCCTCCTACGAGCAGTACTTC.

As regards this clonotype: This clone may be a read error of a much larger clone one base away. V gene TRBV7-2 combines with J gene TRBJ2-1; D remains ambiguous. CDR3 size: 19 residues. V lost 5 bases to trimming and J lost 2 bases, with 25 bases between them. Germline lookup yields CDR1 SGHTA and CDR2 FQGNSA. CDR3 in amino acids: CASSTQTFATGFAYNEQFF. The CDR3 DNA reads TGTGCCAGCAGCACTCAGACGTTTGCGACGGGCTTCGCCTACAATGAGCAGTTCTTC.

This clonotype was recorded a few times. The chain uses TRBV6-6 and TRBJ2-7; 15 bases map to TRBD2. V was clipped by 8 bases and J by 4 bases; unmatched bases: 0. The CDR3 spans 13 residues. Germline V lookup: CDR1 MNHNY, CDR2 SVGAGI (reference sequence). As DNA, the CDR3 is TGTGCCAGCGGGACTAGCGGGAGGTACGAGCAGTACTTC. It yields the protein CASGTSGRYEQYF.

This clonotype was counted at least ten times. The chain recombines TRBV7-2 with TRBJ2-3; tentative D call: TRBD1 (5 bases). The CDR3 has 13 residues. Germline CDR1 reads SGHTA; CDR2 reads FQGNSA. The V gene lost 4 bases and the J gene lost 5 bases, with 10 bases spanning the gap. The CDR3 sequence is CASSYIGVDTQYF. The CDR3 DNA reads TGTGCCAGCAGCTATATAGGGGTAGATACGCAGTATTTT.

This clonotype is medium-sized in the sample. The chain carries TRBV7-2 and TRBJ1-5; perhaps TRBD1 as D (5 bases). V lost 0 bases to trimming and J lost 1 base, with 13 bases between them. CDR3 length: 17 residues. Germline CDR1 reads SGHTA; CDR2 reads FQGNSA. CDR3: CASSLAGRGTSNQPQHF. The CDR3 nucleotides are TGTGCCAGCAGCTTAGCGGGGCGGGGGACGAGCAATCAGCCCCAGCATTTT.

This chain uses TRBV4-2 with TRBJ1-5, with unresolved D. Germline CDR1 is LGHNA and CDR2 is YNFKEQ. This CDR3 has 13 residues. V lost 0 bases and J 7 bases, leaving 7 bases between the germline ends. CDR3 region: CASSQDGRQPQHF. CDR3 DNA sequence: TGTGCCAGCAGCCAAGATGGGAGACAGCCCCAGCATTTT.

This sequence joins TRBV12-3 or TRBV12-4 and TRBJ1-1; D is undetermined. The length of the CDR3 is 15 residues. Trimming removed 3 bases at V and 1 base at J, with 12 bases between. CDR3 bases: TGTGCCAGCAGTTTTGACGGATTTTCGAACACTGAAGCTTTCTTT. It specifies CASSFDGFSNTEAFF.

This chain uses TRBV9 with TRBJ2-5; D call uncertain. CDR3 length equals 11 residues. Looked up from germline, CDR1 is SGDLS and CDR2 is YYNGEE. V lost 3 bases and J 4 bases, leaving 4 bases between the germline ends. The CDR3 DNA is TGTGCCAGCAGCGGATCAGAGACCCAGTACTTC. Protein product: CASSGSETQYF. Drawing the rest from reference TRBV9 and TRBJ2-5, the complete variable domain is DSGVTQTPKHLITATGQRVTLRCSPRSGDLSVYWYQQSLDQGLQFLIQYYNGEERAKGNILERFSAQQFPDLHSELNLSSLELGDSALYFCASSGSETQYFGPGTRLLVL.

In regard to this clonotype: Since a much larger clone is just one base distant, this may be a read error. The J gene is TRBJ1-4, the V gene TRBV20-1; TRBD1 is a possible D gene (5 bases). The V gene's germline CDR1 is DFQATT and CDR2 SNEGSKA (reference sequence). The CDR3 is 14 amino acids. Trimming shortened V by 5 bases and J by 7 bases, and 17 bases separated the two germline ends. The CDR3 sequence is CSARTSIGAEKLFF. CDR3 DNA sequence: TGCAGTGCTCGTACGTCCATCGGGGCTGAAAAACTGTTTTTT.

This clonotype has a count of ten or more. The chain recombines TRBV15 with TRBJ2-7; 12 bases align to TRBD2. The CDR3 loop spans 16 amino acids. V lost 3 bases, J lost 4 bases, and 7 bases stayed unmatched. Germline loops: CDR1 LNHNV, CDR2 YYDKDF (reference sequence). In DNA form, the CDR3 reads TGTGCCACCAGCAGCGAACTAGCGGGGGGACCATACGAGCAGTACTTC. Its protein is CATSSELAGGPYEQYF.

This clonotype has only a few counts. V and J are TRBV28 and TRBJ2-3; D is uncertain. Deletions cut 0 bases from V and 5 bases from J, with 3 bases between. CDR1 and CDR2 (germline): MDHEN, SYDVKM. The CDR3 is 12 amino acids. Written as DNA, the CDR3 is TGTGCCAGCAGTTTATGGGTAGATACGCAGTATTTT. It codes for CASSLWVDTQYF.

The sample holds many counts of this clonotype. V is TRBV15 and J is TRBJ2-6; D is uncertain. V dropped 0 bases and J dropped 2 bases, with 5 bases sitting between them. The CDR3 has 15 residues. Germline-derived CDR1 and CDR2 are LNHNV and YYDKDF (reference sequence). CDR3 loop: CATSREKAGANVLTF. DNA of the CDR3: TGTGCCACCAGCAGAGAAAAAGCTGGGGCCAACGTCCTGACTTTC.

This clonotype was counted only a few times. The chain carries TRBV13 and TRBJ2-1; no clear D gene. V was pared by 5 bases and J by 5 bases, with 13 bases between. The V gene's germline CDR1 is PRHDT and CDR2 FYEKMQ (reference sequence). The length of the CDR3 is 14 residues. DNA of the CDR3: TGTGCCAGCAGCCTTTACCTAAAAAACAATGAGCAGTTCTTC. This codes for CASSLYLKNNEQFF.

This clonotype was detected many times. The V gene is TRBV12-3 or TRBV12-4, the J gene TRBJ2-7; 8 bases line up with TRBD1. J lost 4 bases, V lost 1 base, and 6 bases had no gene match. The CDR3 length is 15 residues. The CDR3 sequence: CASSLGRDRFYEQYF. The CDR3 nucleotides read TGTGCCAGCAGTTTAGGCCGGGACAGGTTTTACGAGCAGTACTTC.

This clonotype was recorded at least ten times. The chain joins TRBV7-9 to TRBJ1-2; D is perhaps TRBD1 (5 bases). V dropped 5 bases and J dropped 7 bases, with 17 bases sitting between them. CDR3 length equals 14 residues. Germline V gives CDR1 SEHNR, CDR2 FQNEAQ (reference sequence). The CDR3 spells CASSPQARVAGYTF. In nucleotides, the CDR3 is TGTGCCAGCAGCCCACAGGCCAGGGTGGCTGGCTACACCTTC.

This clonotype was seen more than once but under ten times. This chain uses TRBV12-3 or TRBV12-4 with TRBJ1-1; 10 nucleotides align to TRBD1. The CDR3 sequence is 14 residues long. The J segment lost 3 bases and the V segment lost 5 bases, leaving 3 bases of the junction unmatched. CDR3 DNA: TGTGCCAGCAGTAGGGACAGGGGATACACTGAAGCTTTCTTT. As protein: CASSRDRGYTEAFF.

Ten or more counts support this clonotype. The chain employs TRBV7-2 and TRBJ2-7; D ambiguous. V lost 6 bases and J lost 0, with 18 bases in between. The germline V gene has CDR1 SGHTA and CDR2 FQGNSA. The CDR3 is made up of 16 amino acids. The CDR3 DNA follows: TGTGCCAGCAGTTCCGATCGACATCGACCCTCCTACGAGCAGTACTTC. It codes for CASSSDRHRPSYEQYF.

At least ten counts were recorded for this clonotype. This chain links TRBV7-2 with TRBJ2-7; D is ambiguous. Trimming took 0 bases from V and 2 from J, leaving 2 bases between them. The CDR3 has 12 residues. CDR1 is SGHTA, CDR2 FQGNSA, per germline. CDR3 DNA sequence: TGTGCCAGCAGCTTAGCGCCCTACGAGCAGTACTTC. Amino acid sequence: CASSLAPYEQYF.